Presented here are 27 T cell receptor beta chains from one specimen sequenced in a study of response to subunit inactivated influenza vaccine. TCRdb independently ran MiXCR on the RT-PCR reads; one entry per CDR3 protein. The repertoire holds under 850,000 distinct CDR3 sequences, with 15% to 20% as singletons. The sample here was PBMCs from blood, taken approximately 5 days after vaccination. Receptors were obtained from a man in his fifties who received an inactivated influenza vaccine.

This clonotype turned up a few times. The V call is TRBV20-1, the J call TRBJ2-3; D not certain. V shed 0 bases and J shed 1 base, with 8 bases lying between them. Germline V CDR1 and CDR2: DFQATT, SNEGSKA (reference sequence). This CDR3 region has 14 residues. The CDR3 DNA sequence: TGCAGTGCTAGAGATATGATGGGCACAGATACGCAGTATTTT. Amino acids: CSARDMMGTDTQYF.

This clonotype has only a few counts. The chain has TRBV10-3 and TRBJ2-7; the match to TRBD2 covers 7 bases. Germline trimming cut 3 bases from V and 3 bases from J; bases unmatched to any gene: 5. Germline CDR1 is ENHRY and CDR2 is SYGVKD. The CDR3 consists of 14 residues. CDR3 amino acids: CAISDKGGDYEQYF. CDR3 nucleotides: TGTGCCATCAGTGATAAGGGAGGGGACTACGAGCAGTACTTC.

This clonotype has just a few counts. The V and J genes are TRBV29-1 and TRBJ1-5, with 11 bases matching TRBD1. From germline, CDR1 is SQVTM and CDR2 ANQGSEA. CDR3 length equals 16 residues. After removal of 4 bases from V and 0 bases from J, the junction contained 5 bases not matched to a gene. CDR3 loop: CSVVGQGEGSNQPQHF. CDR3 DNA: TGCAGCGTTGTGGGACAGGGGGAGGGTAGCAATCAGCCCCAGCATTTT.

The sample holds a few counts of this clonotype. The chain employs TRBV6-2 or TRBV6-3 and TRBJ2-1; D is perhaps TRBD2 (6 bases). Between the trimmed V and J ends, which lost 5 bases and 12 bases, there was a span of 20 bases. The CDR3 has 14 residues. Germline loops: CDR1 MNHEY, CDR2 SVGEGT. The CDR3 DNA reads TGTGCCAGCAGTCGGCGGGGACGAGAGGGAGGGCAGTTCTTC. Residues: CASSRRGREGGQFF.

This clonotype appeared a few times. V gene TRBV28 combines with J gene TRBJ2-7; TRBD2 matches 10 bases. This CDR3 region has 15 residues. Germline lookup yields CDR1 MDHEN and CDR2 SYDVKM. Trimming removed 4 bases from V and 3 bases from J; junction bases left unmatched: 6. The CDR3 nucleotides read TGTGCCAGCAGTTCGATGACTAGCGGGTACTACGAGCAGTACTTC. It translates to CASSSMTSGYYEQYF.

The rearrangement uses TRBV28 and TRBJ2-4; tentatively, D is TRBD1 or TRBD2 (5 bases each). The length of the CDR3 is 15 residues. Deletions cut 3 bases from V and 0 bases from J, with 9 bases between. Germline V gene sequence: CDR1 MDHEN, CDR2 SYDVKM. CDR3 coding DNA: TGTGCCAGCAGTTTGGGGCGGGCAGCCAAAAACATTCAGTACTTC. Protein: CASSLGRAAKNIQYF.

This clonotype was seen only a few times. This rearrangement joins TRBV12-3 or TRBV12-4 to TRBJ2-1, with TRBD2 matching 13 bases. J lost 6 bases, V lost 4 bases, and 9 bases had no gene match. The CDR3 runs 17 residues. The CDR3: CASSWTSGSGGSNEQFF. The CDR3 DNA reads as TGTGCCAGCAGTTGGACTAGCGGGAGTGGCGGGTCCAATGAGCAGTTCTTC.

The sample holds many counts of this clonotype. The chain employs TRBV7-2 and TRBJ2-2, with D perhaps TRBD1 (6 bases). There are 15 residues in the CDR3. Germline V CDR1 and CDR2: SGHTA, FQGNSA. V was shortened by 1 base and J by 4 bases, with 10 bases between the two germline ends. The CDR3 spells CASSLVQGSTGELFF. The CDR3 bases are TGTGCCAGCAGCTTAGTGCAGGGGAGCACCGGGGAGCTGTTTTTT. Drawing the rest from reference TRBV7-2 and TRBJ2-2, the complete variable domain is GAGVSQSPSNKVTEKGKDVELRCDPISGHTALYWYRQSLGQGLEFLIYFQGNSAPDKSGLPSDRFSAERTGGSVSTLTIQRTQQEDSAVYLCASSLVQGSTGELFFGEGSRLTVL.

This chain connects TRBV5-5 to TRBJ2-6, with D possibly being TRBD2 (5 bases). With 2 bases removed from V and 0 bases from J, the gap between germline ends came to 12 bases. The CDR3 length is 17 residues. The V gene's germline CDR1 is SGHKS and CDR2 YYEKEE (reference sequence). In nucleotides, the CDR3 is TGTGCCAGCAGCTTCTTTCGGGATCTCTCTGGGGCCAACGTCCTGACTTTC. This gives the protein CASSFFRDLSGANVLTF.

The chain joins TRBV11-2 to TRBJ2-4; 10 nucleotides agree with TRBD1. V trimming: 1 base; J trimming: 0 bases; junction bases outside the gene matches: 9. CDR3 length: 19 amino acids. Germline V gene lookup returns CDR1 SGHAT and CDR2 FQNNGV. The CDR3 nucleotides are TGTGCCAGCAGCTTAGTGGGGGTTGGGACAGGGGTAGCCAAAAACATTCAGTACTTC. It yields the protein CASSLVGVGTGVAKNIQYF.

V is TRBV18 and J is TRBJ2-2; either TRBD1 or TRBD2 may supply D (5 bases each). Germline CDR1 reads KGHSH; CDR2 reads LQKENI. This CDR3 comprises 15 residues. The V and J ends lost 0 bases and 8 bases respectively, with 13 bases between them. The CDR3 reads CASSPPGRRSGELFF. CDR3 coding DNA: TGTGCCAGCTCACCACCGGGACGGAGGTCTGGGGAGCTGTTTTTT.

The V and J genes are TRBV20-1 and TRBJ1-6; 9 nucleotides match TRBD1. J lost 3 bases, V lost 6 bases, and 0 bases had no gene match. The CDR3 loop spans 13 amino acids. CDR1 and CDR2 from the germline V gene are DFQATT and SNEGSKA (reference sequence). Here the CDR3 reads CSAGQGYNSPLHF. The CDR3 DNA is TGCAGTGCGGGACAGGGCTATAATTCACCCCTCCACTTT.

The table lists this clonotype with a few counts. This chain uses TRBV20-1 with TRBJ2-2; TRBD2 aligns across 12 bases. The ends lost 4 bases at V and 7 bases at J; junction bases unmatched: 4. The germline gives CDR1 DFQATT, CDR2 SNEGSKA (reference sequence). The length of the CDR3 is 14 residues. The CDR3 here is CSATTSGRIGELFF. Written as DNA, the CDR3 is TGCAGTGCTACAACTAGCGGGAGGATCGGGGAGCTGTTTTTT.

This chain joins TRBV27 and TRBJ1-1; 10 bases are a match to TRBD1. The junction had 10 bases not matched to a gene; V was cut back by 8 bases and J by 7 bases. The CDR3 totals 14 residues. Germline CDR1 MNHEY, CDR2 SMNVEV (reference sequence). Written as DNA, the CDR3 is TGTGCCAGCGGGAGACAGGGGGCATTCGGTGAAGCTTTCTTT. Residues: CASGRQGAFGEAFF.

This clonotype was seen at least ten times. CDR3 loop: CASSAGLRYEQYF. The CDR3 DNA is TGTGCCAGCAGTGCCGGTCTTAGGTACGAGCAGTACTTC. The chain links TRBV6-1 to TRBJ2-7; unclear D gene. Germline loops: CDR1 MNHNS, CDR2 SASEGT. The CDR3 extends over 13 amino acids. The ends were cut back, 4 bases at V and 4 bases at J, with 11 bases in the middle.

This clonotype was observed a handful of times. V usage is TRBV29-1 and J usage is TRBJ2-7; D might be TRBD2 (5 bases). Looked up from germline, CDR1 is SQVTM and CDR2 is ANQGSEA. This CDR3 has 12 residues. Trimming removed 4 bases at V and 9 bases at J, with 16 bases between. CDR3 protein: CSVVEPGVGQYF. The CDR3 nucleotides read TGCAGCGTTGTTGAGCCCGGGGTCGGGCAGTACTTC.

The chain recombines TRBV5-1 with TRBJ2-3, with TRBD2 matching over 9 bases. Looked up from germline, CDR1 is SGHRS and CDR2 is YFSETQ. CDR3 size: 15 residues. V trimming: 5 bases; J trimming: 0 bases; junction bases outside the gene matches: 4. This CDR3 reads CASSITSGSTDTQYF. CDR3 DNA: TGCGCCAGCAGTATAACTAGCGGGAGCACAGATACGCAGTATTTT.

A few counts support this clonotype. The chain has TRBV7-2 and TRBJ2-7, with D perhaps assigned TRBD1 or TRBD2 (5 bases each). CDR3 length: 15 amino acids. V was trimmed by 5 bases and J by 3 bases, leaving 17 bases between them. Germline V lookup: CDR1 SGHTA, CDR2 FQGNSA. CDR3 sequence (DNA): TGTGCCAGCAGCCTATCTCGGGGTGGGGGCTACGAGCAGTACTTC. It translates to CASSLSRGGGYEQYF.

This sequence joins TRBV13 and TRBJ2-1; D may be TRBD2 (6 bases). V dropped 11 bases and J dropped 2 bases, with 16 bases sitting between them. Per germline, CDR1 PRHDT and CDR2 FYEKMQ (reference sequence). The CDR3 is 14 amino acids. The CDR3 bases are TGTGCCGGCGGGCGGGGAGGCACCTACAATGAGCAGTTCTTC. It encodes CAGGRGGTYNEQFF.

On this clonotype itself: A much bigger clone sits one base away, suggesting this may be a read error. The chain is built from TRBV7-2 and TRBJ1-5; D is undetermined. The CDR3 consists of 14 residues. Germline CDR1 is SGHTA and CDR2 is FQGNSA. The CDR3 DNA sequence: TGTGCCAGCAGCTTAAGTCTGGGCAATCAGCCCCACCATTTT. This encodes CASSLSLGNQPHHF.

The CDR3 spells CSARGIQTGELFF. Here the CDR3 DNA reads TGCAGTGCTCGGGGAATTCAGACCGGGGAGCTGTTTTTT. V gene TRBV20-1 combines with J gene TRBJ2-2; a possible D gene is TRBD2 (5 bases). The CDR3 totals 13 residues. Germline CDR1 is DFQATT and CDR2 is SNEGSKA (reference sequence). V lost 5 bases to trimming and J lost 5 bases, with 12 bases between them.

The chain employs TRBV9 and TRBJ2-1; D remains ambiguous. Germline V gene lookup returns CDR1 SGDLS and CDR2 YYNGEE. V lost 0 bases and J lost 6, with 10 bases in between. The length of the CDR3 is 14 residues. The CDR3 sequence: CASSVASTPNEQFF. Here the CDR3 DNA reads TGTGCCAGCAGCGTAGCTTCAACCCCCAATGAGCAGTTCTTC.

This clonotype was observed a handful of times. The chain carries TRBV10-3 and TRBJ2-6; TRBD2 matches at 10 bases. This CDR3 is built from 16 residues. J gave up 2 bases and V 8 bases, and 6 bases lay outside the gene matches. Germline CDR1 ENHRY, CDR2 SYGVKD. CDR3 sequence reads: CAILIAGGPGANVLTF. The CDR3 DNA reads TGTGCCATCCTTATAGCGGGAGGACCTGGGGCCAACGTCCTGACTTTC.

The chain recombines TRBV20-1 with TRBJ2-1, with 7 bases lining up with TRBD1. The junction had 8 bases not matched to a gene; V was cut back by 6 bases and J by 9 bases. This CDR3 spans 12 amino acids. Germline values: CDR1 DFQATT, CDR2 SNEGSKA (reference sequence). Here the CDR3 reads CSAPGQSAEQFF. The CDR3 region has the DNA TGCAGTGCCCCGGGACAGTCCGCTGAGCAGTTCTTC.

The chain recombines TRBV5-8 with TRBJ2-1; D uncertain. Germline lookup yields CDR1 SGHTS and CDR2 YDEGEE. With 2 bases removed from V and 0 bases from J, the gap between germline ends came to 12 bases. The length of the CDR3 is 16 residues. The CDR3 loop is CASSFPWLVSYNEQFF. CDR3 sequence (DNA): TGTGCCAGCAGCTTCCCTTGGCTAGTCTCCTACAATGAGCAGTTCTTC. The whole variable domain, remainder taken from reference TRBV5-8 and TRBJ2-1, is EAGVTQSPTHLIKTRGQQATLRCSPISGHTSVYWYQQALGLGLQFLLWYDEGEERNRGNFPPRFSGRQFPNYSSELNVNALELEDSALYLCASSFPWLVSYNEQFFGPGTRLTVL.

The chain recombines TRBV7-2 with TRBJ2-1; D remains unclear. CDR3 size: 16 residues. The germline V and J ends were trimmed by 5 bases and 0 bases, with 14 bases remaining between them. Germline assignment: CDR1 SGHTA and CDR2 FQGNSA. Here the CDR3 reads CASSLGPRSSYNEQFF. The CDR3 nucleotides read TGTGCCAGCAGCCTAGGACCCAGGAGCTCCTACAATGAGCAGTTCTTC.

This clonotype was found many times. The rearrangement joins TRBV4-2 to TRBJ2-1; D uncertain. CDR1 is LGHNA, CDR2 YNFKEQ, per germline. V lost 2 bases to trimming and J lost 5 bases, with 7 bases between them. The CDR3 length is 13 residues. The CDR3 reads CASSQLQNNEQFF. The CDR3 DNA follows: TGTGCCAGCAGCCAACTACAGAACAATGAGCAGTTCTTC.